This T cell receptor (beta chain) was recovered during a study of OX40 agonist ivuxolimab in advanced cancers. Background for the entire study: Ivuxolimab, which targeted the costimulatory receptor OX40 (CD134), was an agonistic, fully human IgG2 monoclonal antibody. Intravenous ivuxolimab was administered to patients every 2 weeks at six dose levels: 0.01, 0.1, 0.3, 1.5, 3 and 10 mg/kg. Of the roughly 51 dose-escalation patients, hepatocellular carcinoma was present in around 19, melanoma in approximately 15, renal cell carcinoma in 9 and head and neck cancer in 9. In the dose-escalation cohort, approximately 83% of patients were male, and the mean age was approximately 60 years with a range of roughly 23 to 79. Patients were allowed to have had prior anti-PD-1, anti-PD-L1 or anti-CTLA-4 therapy, and around two fifths of the dose-escalation patients had been treated with checkpoint inhibitors. Partial responses occurred in three dose-escalation patients, of whom one had hepatocellular carcinoma and two had cutaneous melanoma. Peripheral TCRbeta sequencing was intended to test whether TCR sequence diversity was altered and clonal T-cell expansion was caused by ivuxolimab. The paper covers the monotherapy dose-escalation part of the phase I ivuxolimab trial, which included N ≈ 50 patients.

Genomic DNA was isolated from the sorted cells so that the TCRbeta CDR3 region could be sequenced. The immunoSEQ Assay was used to sequence the TCRbeta CDR3 regions. TCRdb's version of the immuneACCESS table is confined to in-frame rearrangements and falls short of the full clone set. An unresolved V gene accounts for under half of the shortfall where checked; the remainder is of unknown origin. Here the sample has around 100,000 clones; roughly 89% occur a single time. In total, the top ten clones hold more than 0.15% of the sample. The trial excluded patients who had a history of autoimmune disease or were on systemic immunosuppression. Peripheral blood for TCR sequencing was collected from all dose cohorts at baseline, on cycle 4 day 1, and on cycle 7 day 1. Samples were obtained from an open-label, multicenter, first-in-human phase I dose-escalation trial of ivuxolimab. The trial enrolled adults with locally advanced or metastatic head and neck squamous cell, hepatocellular, melanoma or renal cell carcinoma. Before TCR sequencing, CD4+ and CD8+ T cells were separately sorted from peripheral blood.

From a lookup of the germline V gene, CDR1 and CDR2 are MDHEN and SYDVKM. The V end gives up 5 bases and the J end 0 bases, leaving 11 bases in the junction not matched to a gene. Reading from cysteine to phenylalanine, the CDR3 counts 18 amino acids. Only CDR3 DNA remains: 54 bases, in frame from the first base. General findings and caveats noted by the study authors: At doses of 0.1 to 3.0 mg/kg, clonal expansion of both CD4+ and CD8+ blood T cells was observed from baseline to week 6. Low levels of normalized T-cell clonal expansion were also shown by some nonresponding patients. The antigen specificity of the clonally expanded peripheral T cells was not determined. In the 0.1-3.0 mg/kg groups, partial responders had among the lowest normalized peripheral clonal expansion, particularly in CD8+ T cells. After ivuxolimab, expanded clones were on average more numerous among CD8+ T cells than among CD4+ T cells.

Note on this clone: Its antigen remains undetermined. Base qualities are not at hand, and no much larger clone is one base apart.

The clonotype was recovered from an adult with an advanced solid tumor such as melanoma, head and neck, liver or kidney cancer. The specimen comprised CD4+ or CD8+ T cells sorted from blood, sampled in a trial of the OX40 agonist ivuxolimab. The rearrangement combines TRBV28 with TRBJ2-1, with 9 bases matching TRBD2. The sequence in DNA is TGTGCCAGCAGTCCCCGGCGGGGTAGCGGGAGCTCCTACAATGAGCAGTTCTTC. This encodes CASSPRRGSGSSYNEQFF.